This TCR beta chain was obtained from a study of blood T cell repertoires in COVID-19. Generated by immunoSEQ multiplex PCR, the TCRdb table keeps only in-frame clones and is missing some. The data contain more than 65,000 clones, 79% of them singletons. CDR3 length equals 14 residues. Germline CDR1 MNHEY, CDR2 SVGAGI. V trimming: 7 bases; J trimming: 8 bases; junction bases outside the gene matches: 8. The sample taken for sequencing was peripheral blood. The sequence was obtained from a human donor in a cohort sampled during active COVID-19. This sequence joins TRBV6-5 and TRBJ1-4; 9 bases agree with TRBD1. The CDR3 loop reads CASTWDRAREKLFF. The CDR3 nucleotides are TGTGCCAGCACCTGGGACAGGGCGAGGGAAAAACTGTTTTTT.